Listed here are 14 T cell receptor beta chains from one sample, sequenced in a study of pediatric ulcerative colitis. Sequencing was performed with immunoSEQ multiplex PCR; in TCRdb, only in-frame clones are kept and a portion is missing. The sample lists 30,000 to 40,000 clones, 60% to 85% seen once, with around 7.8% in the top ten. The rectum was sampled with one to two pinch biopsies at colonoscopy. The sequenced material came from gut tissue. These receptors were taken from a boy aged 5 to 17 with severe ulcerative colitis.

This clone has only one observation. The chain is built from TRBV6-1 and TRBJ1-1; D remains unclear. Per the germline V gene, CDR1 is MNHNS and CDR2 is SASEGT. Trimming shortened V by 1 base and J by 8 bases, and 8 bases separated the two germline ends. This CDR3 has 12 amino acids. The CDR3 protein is CASSEVAAEAFF. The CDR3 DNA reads TGTGCCAGCAGTGAAGTGGCTGCCGAAGCTTTCTTT.

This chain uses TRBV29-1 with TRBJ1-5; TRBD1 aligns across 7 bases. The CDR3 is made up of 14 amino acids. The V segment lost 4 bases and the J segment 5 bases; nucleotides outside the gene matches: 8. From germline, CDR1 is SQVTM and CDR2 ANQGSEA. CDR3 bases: TGCAGCGTTGGTCAGACAGGGCGGGATCAGCCCCAGCATTTT. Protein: CSVGQTGRDQPQHF. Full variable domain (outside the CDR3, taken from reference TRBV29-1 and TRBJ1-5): SAVISQKPSRDICQRGTSLTIQCQVDSQVTMMFWYRQQPGQSLTLIATANQGSEATYESGFVIDKFPISRPNLTFSTLTVSNMSPEDSSIYLCSVGQTGRDQPQHFGDGTRLSIL.

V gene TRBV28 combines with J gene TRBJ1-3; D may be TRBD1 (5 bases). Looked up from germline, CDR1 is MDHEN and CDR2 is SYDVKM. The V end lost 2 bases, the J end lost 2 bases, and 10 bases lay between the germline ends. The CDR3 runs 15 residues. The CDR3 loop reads CASSLGGETGNTIYF. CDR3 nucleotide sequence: TGTGCCAGCAGTTTAGGGGGAGAGACTGGAAACACCATATATTTT.

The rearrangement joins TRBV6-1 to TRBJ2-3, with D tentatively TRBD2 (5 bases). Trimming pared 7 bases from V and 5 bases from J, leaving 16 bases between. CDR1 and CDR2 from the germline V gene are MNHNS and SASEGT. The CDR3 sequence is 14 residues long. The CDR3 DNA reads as TGTGCCAGCACCCGTCGTCTAGCTATAGATACGCAGTATTTT. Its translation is CASTRRLAIDTQYF.

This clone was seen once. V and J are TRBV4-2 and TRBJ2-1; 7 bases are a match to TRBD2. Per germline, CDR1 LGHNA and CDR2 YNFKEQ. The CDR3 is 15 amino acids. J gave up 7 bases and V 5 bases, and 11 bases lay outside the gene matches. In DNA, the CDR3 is TGTGCCAGCAGCAGGACTAGTGGGGGTAGGAATGAGCAGTTCTTC. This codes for CASSRTSGGRNEQFF.

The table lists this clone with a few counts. This CDR3 reads CASSERAGGAANTEAFF. The DNA of the CDR3 is TGCGCCAGCAGTGAGAGAGCAGGGGGCGCCGCGAACACTGAAGCTTTCTTT. This chain uses TRBV10-2 with TRBJ1-1, with 8 bases matching TRBD1. This CDR3 comprises 17 residues. Germline loops: CDR1 WSHSY, CDR2 SAAADI. The V segment lost 2 bases and the J segment 1 base; nucleotides outside the gene matches: 9.

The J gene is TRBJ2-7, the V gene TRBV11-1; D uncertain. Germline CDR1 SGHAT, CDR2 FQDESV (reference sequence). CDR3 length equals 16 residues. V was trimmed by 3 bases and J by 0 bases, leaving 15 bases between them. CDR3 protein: CASSLNFGRRSYEQYF. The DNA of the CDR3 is TGTGCCAGCAGCTTGAACTTCGGCAGACGCTCCTACGAGCAGTACTTC.

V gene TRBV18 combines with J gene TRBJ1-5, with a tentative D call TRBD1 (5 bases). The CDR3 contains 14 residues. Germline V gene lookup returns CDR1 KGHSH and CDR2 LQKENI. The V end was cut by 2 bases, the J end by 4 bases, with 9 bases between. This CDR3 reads CASSPTGANQPQHF. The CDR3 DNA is TGTGCCAGCTCACCAACCGGGGCTAATCAGCCCCAGCATTTT.

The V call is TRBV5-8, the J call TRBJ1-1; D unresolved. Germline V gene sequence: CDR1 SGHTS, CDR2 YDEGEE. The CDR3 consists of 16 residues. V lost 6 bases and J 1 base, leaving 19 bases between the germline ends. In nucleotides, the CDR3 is TGTGCCAGCAACACCTTAACGCAGGCCACGAACACTGAAGCTTTCTTT. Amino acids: CASNTLTQATNTEAFF.

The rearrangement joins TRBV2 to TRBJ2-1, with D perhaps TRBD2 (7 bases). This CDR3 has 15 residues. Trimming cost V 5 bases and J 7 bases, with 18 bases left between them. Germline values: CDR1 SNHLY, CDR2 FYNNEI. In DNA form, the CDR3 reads TGTGCCAGCAGTAGAAGTGGGGGGGCCTCAAATGAGCAGTTCTTC. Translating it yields CASSRSGGASNEQFF.

CDR3 nucleotides: TGTGCCAGTAGTATAGTAGCCAGGGTGGACGAGCAGTACTTC. This gives the protein CASSIVARVDEQYF. The chain has TRBV19 and TRBJ2-7, with D possibly being TRBD1 (5 bases). V was shortened by 1 base and J by 5 bases, with 12 bases between the two germline ends. Germline CDR1 LNHDA, CDR2 SQIVND (reference sequence). The CDR3 is 14 residues long.

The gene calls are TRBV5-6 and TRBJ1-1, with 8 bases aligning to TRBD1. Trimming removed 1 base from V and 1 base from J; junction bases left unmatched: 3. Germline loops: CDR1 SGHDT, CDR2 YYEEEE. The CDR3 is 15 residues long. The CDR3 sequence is CASSLLGTGNTEAFF. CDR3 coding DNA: TGTGCCAGCAGCTTGTTAGGGACAGGGAACACTGAAGCTTTCTTT.

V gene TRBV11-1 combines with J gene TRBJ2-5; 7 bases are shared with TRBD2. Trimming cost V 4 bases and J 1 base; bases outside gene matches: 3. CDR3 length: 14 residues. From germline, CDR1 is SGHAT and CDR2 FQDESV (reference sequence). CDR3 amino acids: CASSSRTSQETQYF. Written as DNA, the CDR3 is TGTGCCAGCAGCTCCCGGACTAGCCAAGAGACCCAGTACTTC.

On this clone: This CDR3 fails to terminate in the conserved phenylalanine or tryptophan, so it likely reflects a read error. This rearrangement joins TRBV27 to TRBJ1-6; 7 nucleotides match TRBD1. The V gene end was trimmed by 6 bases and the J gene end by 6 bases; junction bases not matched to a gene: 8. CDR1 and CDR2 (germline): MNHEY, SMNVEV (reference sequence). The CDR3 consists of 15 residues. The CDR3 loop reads CASRLSGGSNSPLHL. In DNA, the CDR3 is TGTGCCAGCAGGTTGTCAGGGGGATCTAATTCACCCCTCCACCTT.